This T cell receptor beta chain was captured in a study of control samples from healthy donors and cancer patients. This table comes from immunoSEQ multiplex PCR, and its TCRdb copy is limited to in-frame clones, with some not included. The table shows about 150,000 clones, with 80% to 95% occurring only once. The junction had 6 bases not matched to a gene; V was cut back by 4 bases and J by 5 bases. CDR3 length equals 15 residues. Germline V CDR1 and CDR2: SEHNR, FQNEAQ (reference sequence). Sample: blood. The receptor comes from a man between 18 and 35 years old in good health. This chain links TRBV7-9 with TRBJ1-2; 11 nucleotides align to TRBD1. The CDR3 bases are TGTGCCAGCAGCTCGGGACAGGGGGTTGGGTATGGCTACACCTTC. Protein sequence: CASSSGQGVGYGYTF.